A selection of T cell receptor beta chains follows, all from one sample in a study of cytomegalovirus exposure and HLA in healthy donors. The assay was immunoSEQ multiplex PCR, and TCRdb's table has in-frame clones only and misses some. The sample includes 100,000 or so clones, 85% seen only once; the top ten take roughly 22%. The specimen sequenced was PBMCs. All receptors come from a man aged 18 to 29 in good health and CMV-seropositive. Both conserved end residues are part of each CDR3.

V: TRBV5-6
CDR3: CASSLWGWKGGGEQYF

V: TRBV30
CDR3: CAWSGTGEAFF

V: TRBV27
CDR3: CASSFSAGDTQYF

V: TRBV5-1
CDR3: CASSSIGLYEQFF

V: TRBV2
CDR3: CASSEALWGRQETQYF

V: TRBV27
CDR3: CASSLSAGSGNTIYF

V: TRBV29-1
CDR3: CGRRGWTGELFF

V: TRBV6-1
CDR3: CASSSESPTGELFF

V: TRBV25-1
CDR3: CASSVTANYGYTF

V: TRBV6-5
CDR3: CASSLGQGGQPQHF

V: TRBV5-1
CDR3: CASSFDAGGANEKLFF

V: TRBV28
CDR3: CASSLRTGGNYGYTF

V: TRBV12-5
CDR3: CASGLSDQPQHF

V: TRBV7-2
CDR3: CASSLGAQETQYF

V: TRBV5-1
CDR3: CASSLIRESTEAFF

V: TRBV18
CDR3: CASSRERVPLTDTQYF